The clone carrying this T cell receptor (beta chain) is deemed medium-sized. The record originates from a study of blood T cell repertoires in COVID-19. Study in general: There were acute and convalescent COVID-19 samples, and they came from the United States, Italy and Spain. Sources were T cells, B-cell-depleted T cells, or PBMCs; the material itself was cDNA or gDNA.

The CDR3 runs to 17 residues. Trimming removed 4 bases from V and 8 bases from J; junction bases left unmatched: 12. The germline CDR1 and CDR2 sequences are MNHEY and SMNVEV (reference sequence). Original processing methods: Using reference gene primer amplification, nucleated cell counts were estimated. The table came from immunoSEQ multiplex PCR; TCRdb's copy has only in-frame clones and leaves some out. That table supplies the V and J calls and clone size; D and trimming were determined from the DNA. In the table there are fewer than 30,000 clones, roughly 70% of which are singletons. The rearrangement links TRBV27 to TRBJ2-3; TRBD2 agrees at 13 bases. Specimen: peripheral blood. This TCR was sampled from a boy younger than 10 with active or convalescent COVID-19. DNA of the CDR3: TGTGCCAGCAGTTCAGGGACTAGCGGGACGCTACAGGGTACGCAGTATTTT. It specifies CASSSGTSGTLQGTQYF.